Given below is one T cell receptor (beta chain) in context. The clone's antigen remains unknown. The record has no base qualities; no much larger clone is one base away. According to the germline V gene, CDR1 reads SNHLY and CDR2 reads FYNNEI. V gives up 7 bases and J gives up 4 bases, and the segment between their germline ends measures 17 bases. From the cysteine up to the phenylalanine, the CDR3 has a length of 15 residues. Only the CDR3 portion is preserved as DNA: 45 bases, with reading frame beginning at the first base. Receptor amplification or capture employed the immunoSEQ multiplex PCR assay. The multiplex PCR relied on a mix of 60 forward primers for TCR Vbeta segments and 13 reverse primers for TCR Jbeta segments. The CDR3 region of rearranged TCR beta genes was amplified from genomic DNA with a multiplex PCR assay. The amplified TCR beta libraries were sequenced on the Illumina HiSeq System as 87-base-pair reads. As for the original processing: A later analysis counted tens of millions of unique TCR beta chains across the 550 to 750 repertoires, and around 9.9 million of these chains were shared by at least two donors. To remove PCR and sequencing errors, raw reads were error-corrected and collapsed into unique sequences using a nearest-neighbor algorithm that merged closely related sequences. CDR3 sequences were aligned to IMGT reference sequences to assign V, D and J gene segments. For a sequence to be retained, at least a six-nucleotide match to both a V gene segment and a J gene segment was required. Rearrangements were called productive when the CDR3 lacked stop codons and stayed in frame with V and J; all others were non-productive. Following IMGT convention, CDR3 was defined as the stretch from the second conserved V-encoded cysteine up to the conserved J-encoded phenylalanine. The earlier analysis of a few hundred of the donors excluded any sequence lacking an unambiguous match to a single V gene segment. An earlier analysis of approximately 590 of the donors classified V segments as functional when productive rearrangements were above 56.7% and as segregating when the standard deviation between donors was above 5%. To diagnose cytomegalovirus status from the catalog of TCR beta chain sequences, a statistical classification framework was built. In a later analysis, TCR nucleotide sequences were compared against IMGT/GENE-DB human TR gene sequences so that V and J genes could be assigned. The TCRdist pipeline was used in a later analysis to assign CDR3 sequences and most-parsimonious VDJ recombination scenarios. In a later analysis, each TCR beta chain was defined by its CDR3 amino acid sequence together with its V-gene family, and reads lacking a unique V-gene family were excluded. As a way to deal with suspected cross-contamination and a sequencing artifact, a later analysis dropped 640 or so nucleotide sequences that were highly shared and had low generation probability. A later analysis calculated a clonal expansion index for each public chain from normalized within-repertoire ranks of inferred template counts. Generation probabilities in a later analysis came from a VDJ recombination model fitted to out-of-frame rearrangements, and those results were checked against IGoR. In a later analysis, TCR-TCR, TCR-HLA and TCR-CMV co-occurrence was scored with hypergeometric tests, and a repertoire-size bias correction was applied to TCR pairs. False discovery rates were estimated in a later analysis by permuting HLA or CMV assignments 20 times. In a later analysis, co-occurring TCRs were grouped using DBSCAN, and TCRdist sequence similarity was added for clustering within HLA-allele-positive subsets. Repertoires with fewer than 30,000 or more than 120,000 public chains, plus five repertoires with anomalous nucleotide sharing, were excluded from co-occurrence clustering. Entries here come from immuneACCESS through TCRdb and include only in-frame sequences with V and J called. Some clones fail to appear in such tables; in the studies checked, an unresolved V gene covers under half of the shortfall, and the cause of the remainder is unknown. Clonal size and the V and J genes are those of that table, whereas D and trimming came from the DNA. The sample data list under 300,000 clones, and more than 80% of these were observed just once. The ten largest clones take up 4% of the sample.

This sample was included in a study of cytomegalovirus exposure and HLA in healthy donors (dated by TCRdb to 2015 to 2018). As for the study more broadly: In an earlier analysis of 587 of the donors, around 290 Gb of sequence data and 100 million or so unique TCR beta sequences from 150 million to 200 million T cells were reported. A later genetic analysis used genome-wide SNP genotypes for about 60% of the roughly 700 donors, treating that subset as a discovery cohort. The aim of the study was to test whether cataloging public T cell receptors could identify signatures of past pathogen exposure. The study profiled the T cell repertoires of under 850 subjects by immunosequencing and related them to cytomegalovirus serostatus. All discovery cohort repertoires had been generated on a single sequencing platform. Of the 300 to 500 genotyped donors, 65% to 90% were placed in the genetic ancestry cluster associated with self-reported Caucasian donors. Around 320 gigabases of sequencing data and around 87 million unique TCR sequences were included in an early release covering 550 to 800 HLA-typed donors. Donor age, sex, ethnicity and CMV serostatus were compiled alongside the repertoire data. In addition to the first cohort of 500 to 850 subjects, a separate validation cohort of 100 to 150 different subjects was used. The later analysis used no new phenotypic data to find candidate immune exposures, relying instead on TCR beta sequences and their occurrence across donors. HLA typing included class I and class II loci at four-digit resolution. A few DR-DQ haplotypes were treated as single units for association and clustering because of strong linkage in the cohort. In an earlier analysis of a few hundred of the donors, high-throughput TCR beta sequencing was used to judge whether each TCR beta V gene segment behaved as functional or pseudogenic. Typing coverage differed by locus: A, B, C, DRB1 and DQB1 were typed in about 620-630 donors, DQA1 in approximately 520, DPA1 in some 600, and DPB1 in just under 490. In a later analysis, previously published TCR beta repertoires from more than 500 donors were re-analyzed and high-resolution HLA genotyping was added so that TCR occurrence patterns could be studied. Among some 400 genotyped donors of the cohort, an average of approximately 200,000 unique TCR beta nucleotide sequences was sequenced per donor, of which approximately 19% were non-productive. The study combined high-throughput TCR immunosequencing, statistical association of individual TCRs with disease status, and machine learning to predict cytomegalovirus infection status. What the work shows at the level of the full study, not this receptor alone: Because the 87-base-pair reads could not distinguish some IMGT-functional V segments, including TRBV6-2 and TRBV6-3, those segments were excluded. Compared with the approximately 710-donor mean, donors in an Asian-associated ancestry cluster had fewer N-insertions in productive TCRs, according to a later genetic analysis. According to a later analysis, most CMV-associated TCR beta chains appeared to be HLA-restricted, and the HLA associations seemed to be driven largely by CMV exposure. The only immune exposure information available for the cohort was CMV serostatus. Roughly uniform sequencing depth across donors was assumed in presence/absence analyses, although this assumption may not hold. The study listed 164 TCR beta chains as associated with cytomegalovirus. A further reported finding was that TCR beta sequences accurately predicted the HLA-A and HLA-B alleles for most subjects in the first cohort. At a false discovery rate of 0.05, a later analysis linked around 15,000 TCR beta sequences to specific HLA alleles. The cohort was sequenced for TCR beta chains only, and without alpha or paired-chain data the features that could be detected were limited. Cytomegalovirus status was reported to be diagnosed by the classifier with high specificity and sensitivity in both the original and validation cohorts. A later analysis found that TCR association rates varied across HLA loci, with DRB1 alleles showing the most associated TCRs and HLA-C alleles the fewest. According to a later analysis, parvovirus B19, influenza, CMV and Epstein-Barr virus appeared linked to several top co-occurrence clusters. Most TCR sequences were observed very rarely across donors, whereas some public TCRs were present in many individuals. An association between a missense DCLRE1C variant and V-gene and J-gene trimming of TCR beta chains was found in a later genetic analysis and replicated in an independent cohort. An earlier analysis of approximately 500 of the donors showed that most TCR beta V segments appeared in productive rearrangements either about 87% or about 30% of the time, which broadly matched IMGT annotations. It was suggested by the authors that the approach could potentially be generalized to other disease states and immunological phenotypes. Assigning TCR associations to individual alleles was difficult when HLA alleles, especially DR and DQ, strongly co-occurred. Linkage disequilibrium might explain the correlated functional status among segregating V segments, but an unknown experimental factor could not be excluded. Roughly 17 rarely observed V segments, including chromosome 9 orphons, were excluded from the earlier analysis of a few hundred of the donors because counts were too low. A group of highly shared sequence variants was considered likely to be a technical artifact of the sequencing pipeline. In vitro tests confirmed that a few of the cytomegalovirus-associated TCR beta chains recognize cytomegalovirus antigens. In a later analysis, HLA-associated TCR beta chains showed more clonal expansion and lower generation probabilities than non-associated chains that were equally common. Because some donors lacked HLA typing at each locus, the association tests relied only on the typed subset.

The cohort comprised several hundred healthy bone marrow donors. At the time of sampling, every cohort member was nominally healthy, though immune exposures that went unrecorded were likely present. The donor tested CMV seropositive and was one of the 289 seropositive cohort members. A peripheral blood sample was provided by each donor, and peripheral blood mononuclear cells were used for TCR beta sequencing. Genomic DNA extraction from the blood cell samples was performed with the Qiagen DNeasy Blood Extraction Kit. The sequence was collected from a man aged 35 to 55 in good health and CMV-seropositive. This chain is built from TRBV2 and TRBJ2-1; tentative D gene TRBD2, with 5 bases matching. Input material: PBMCs. The CDR3 has the sequence CASTPRESPYNEQFF. The sequence in DNA is TGTGCCAGCACCCCGAGGGAGTCGCCTTACAATGAGCAGTTCTTC.